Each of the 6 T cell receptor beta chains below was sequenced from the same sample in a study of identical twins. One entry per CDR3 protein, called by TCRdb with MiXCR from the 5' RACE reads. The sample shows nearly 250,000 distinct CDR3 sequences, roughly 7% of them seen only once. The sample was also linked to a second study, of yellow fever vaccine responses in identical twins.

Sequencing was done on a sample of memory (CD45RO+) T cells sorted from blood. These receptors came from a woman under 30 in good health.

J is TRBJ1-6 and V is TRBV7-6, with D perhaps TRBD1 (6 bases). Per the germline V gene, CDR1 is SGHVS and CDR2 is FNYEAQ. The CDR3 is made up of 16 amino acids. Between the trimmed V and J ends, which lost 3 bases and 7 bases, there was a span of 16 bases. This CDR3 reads CASSFGWKGVNSPLHF. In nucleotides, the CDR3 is TGTGCCAGCAGCTTCGGGTGGAAGGGGGTGAATTCACCCCTCCACTTT.

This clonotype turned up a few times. CDR3: CASSDQAGYEQFF. The DNA for the CDR3 is TGTGCCAGCAGTGATCAGGCGGGATATGAGCAGTTCTTC. The chain has TRBV6-4 and TRBJ2-1, with D maybe TRBD2 (6 bases). Per germline, CDR1 MRHNA and CDR2 SNTAGT. V lost 3 bases and J 8 bases, leaving 11 bases between the germline ends. The CDR3 contains 13 residues.

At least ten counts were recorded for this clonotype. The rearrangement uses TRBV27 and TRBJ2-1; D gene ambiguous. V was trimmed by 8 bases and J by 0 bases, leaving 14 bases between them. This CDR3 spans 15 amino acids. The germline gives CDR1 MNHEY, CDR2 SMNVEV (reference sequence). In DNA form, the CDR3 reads TGTGCCAGCTCAGTTGGTGGGAACTCCTACAATGAGCAGTTCTTC. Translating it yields CASSVGGNSYNEQFF.

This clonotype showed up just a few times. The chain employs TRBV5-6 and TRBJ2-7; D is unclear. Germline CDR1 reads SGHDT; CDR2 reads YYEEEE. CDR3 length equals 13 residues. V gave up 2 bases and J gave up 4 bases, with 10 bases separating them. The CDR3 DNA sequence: TGTGCCAGCAGCTTATATGGCAGTTACGAGCAGTACTTC. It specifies CASSLYGSYEQYF.

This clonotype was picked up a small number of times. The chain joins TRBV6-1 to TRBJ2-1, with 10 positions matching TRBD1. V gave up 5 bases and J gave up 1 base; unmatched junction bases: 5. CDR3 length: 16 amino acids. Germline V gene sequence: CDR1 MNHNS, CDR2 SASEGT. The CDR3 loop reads CASSRDRGPSYNEQFF. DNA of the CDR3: TGTGCCAGCAGTAGGGACAGGGGTCCATCCTACAATGAGCAGTTCTTC.

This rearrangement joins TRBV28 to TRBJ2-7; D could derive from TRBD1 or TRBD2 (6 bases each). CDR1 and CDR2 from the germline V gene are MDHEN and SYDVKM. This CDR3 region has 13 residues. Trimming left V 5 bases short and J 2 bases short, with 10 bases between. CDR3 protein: CASSGGRAYEQYF. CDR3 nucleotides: TGTGCCAGCAGTGGGGGGCGGGCCTACGAGCAGTACTTC.